The following is a TCR beta chain sequence with its context. This entry is derived from a study of cytomegalovirus exposure and HLA in healthy donors. Sampled while nominally healthy, donors likely had unrecorded immune exposures. CDR3 length equals 14 residues. The germline V gene has CDR1 MNHNS and CDR2 SASEGT. Trimming cost V 11 bases and J 3 bases; bases outside gene matches: 10. The study ran its PCR with 60 Vbeta and 13 Jbeta primers. Profiled with immunoSEQ multiplex PCR; TCRdb holds only in-frame clones, not every one. The sample shows about 77,000 clones, 60% to 80% of them seen only once. This chain uses TRBV6-1 with TRBJ2-1, with TRBD2 matching 7 bases. The sequence was obtained from a woman aged 40 to 50 in good health and CMV-seronegative. Sample: PBMCs. Written as DNA, the CDR3 is TGTGCCGCTCGGCCTAGCGGAGTCTACAATGAGCAGTTCTTC. Translation gives CAARPSGVYNEQFF.